These 13 T cell receptor beta chains came from one sample sequenced in a study of CD8 T cells in ankylosing spondylitis. Study-wide results and limits: Made up of eight highly homologous variants, a TCR beta motif appeared characteristic of ankylosing spondylitis blood.

TCRdb fed the 5' RACE reads into MiXCR, producing one record per CDR3 protein. In the table there are 500,000 to 550,000 distinct CDR3 sequences, approximately 11% of which are singletons. No cognate antigen is known for these TCRs. The specimen sequenced was blood, either unsorted or a sorted T cell fraction (not recorded which). The receptors derive from a male donor with ankylosing spondylitis.

The rearrangement uses TRBV6-5 and TRBJ2-5; D gene unclear. Trimming took off 4 bases at V and 1 base at J, with 10 bases between the two ends. This CDR3 region has 14 residues. CDR1 MNHEY and CDR2 SVGAGI come from the germline V gene. The CDR3 protein is CASSSVGAQETQYF. In nucleotides, the CDR3 is TGTGCCAGCAGTTCGGTTGGCGCCCAAGAGACCCAGTACTTC.

In its sample, this clonotype was seen once. The chain recombines TRBV30 with TRBJ2-7; the D gene is possibly TRBD2 (5 bases). V was trimmed by 3 bases and J by 2 bases, leaving 11 bases between them. From germline, CDR1 is GTSNPN and CDR2 SVGIG (reference sequence). The CDR3 sequence is 13 residues long. This CDR3 is CAWRVGGTYEQYF. The CDR3 DNA reads TGTGCCTGGAGGGTTGGAGGTACCTACGAGCAGTACTTC.

This clonotype showed up just a few times. This chain connects TRBV4-1 to TRBJ1-3; D not certain. The CDR3 is made up of 16 amino acids. Germline values: CDR1 MGHRA, CDR2 YSYEKL. Between the trimmed V and J ends, which lost 1 base and 4 bases, there was a span of 14 bases. CDR3 DNA: TGCGCCAGCAGCCAAGCCCCCGGATCGTGGGGAAACACCATATATTTT. This encodes CASSQAPGSWGNTIYF.

This chain uses TRBV30 with TRBJ2-7; D remains ambiguous. Trimming shortened V by 1 base and J by 1 base, and 2 bases separated the two germline ends. The CDR3 has 11 residues. Germline V CDR1 and CDR2: GTSNPN, SVGIG (reference sequence). The CDR3 reads CAWSGSYEQYF. The CDR3 DNA follows: TGTGCCTGGAGTGGGTCCTACGAGCAGTACTTC.

This clonotype appeared many times. The chain has TRBV5-1 and TRBJ2-3; unclear D gene. Between the trimmed V and J ends, which lost 3 bases and 4 bases, there was a span of 9 bases. Germline-derived CDR1 and CDR2 are SGHRS and YFSETQ. The CDR3 is 13 amino acids. This chain's CDR3 is CASSSDRPDTQYF. CDR3 coding DNA: TGCGCCAGCAGCTCGGATCGCCCAGATACGCAGTATTTT.

J is TRBJ2-7 and V is TRBV15, with D possibly being TRBD1 (6 bases). There are 16 residues in the CDR3. Trimming cost V 0 bases and J 2 bases, with 14 bases left between them. The V gene's germline CDR1 is LNHNV and CDR2 YYDKDF (reference sequence). The CDR3 DNA reads as TGTGCCACCAGCAGAGAGGTAGTGGACAGCCCCTACGAGCAGTACTTC. Amino acids: CATSREVVDSPYEQYF.

This clonotype was seen at least ten times. The gene calls are TRBV14 and TRBJ2-3, with a tentative D call TRBD1 (7 bases). The V end lost 1 base, the J end lost 5 bases, and 13 bases lay between the germline ends. Looked up from germline, CDR1 is SGHDN and CDR2 is FVKESK. The CDR3 is 15 amino acids. The CDR3 region has the DNA TGTGCCAGCAGCCAAGGCGCGGGACAGTTAGATACGCAGTATTTT. Protein: CASSQGAGQLDTQYF.

This clonotype was observed a few times. This chain joins TRBV20-1 and TRBJ2-1, with 9 bases fitting TRBD2. J lost 2 bases, V lost 0 bases, and 2 bases had no gene match. The CDR3 is made up of 15 amino acids. Germline loops: CDR1 DFQATT, CDR2 SNEGSKA (reference sequence). CDR3 sequence (DNA): TGCAGTGCTAGAGAGGGCGGGAGGGCCTACAATGAGCAGTTCTTC. Its protein product is CSAREGGRAYNEQFF.

This clonotype was seen at least ten times. The chain uses TRBV24-1 and TRBJ2-1, with 10 bases aligning to TRBD1. Losses at the gene ends were 1 base for V and 5 bases for J; bases not matched to a gene: 10. CDR1 is KGHDR, CDR2 SFDVKD, per germline. CDR3 length: 18 residues. The CDR3 loop is CATSDLGRGQGRDNEQFF. The CDR3 DNA reads as TGTGCCACCAGTGATTTAGGTCGGGGACAGGGGAGAGACAATGAGCAGTTCTTC.

This clonotype was counted at least ten times. The V call is TRBV29-1, the J call TRBJ1-1, with 8 bases that match TRBD1. CDR1 and CDR2 from the germline V gene are SQVTM and ANQGSEA. V trimming: 7 bases; J trimming: 3 bases; junction bases outside the gene matches: 4. The CDR3 runs 12 residues. DNA for the CDR3: TGCAGCGCCCCGGACAGGGACACTGAAGCTTTCTTT. Translation gives CSAPDRDTEAFF.

The V and J genes are TRBV12-3 or TRBV12-4 and TRBJ1-6; no clear D. Trimming shortened V by 5 bases and J by 12 bases, and 11 bases separated the two germline ends. The CDR3 has 12 amino acids. CDR3 region: CASSTSSGPLHF. The CDR3 region has the DNA TGTGCCAGCAGTACCTCGTCGGGACCCCTCCACTTT.

The CDR3 loop reads CASSPTSGMIYNEQFF. Written as DNA, the CDR3 is TGTGCCAGCAGCCCGACTAGCGGAATGATATACAATGAGCAGTTCTTC. The rearrangement uses TRBV5-4 and TRBJ2-1; TRBD2 aligns across 9 bases. Unmatched junction bases numbered 9, after V lost 4 bases and J lost 4 bases. This CDR3 comprises 16 residues. The V gene's germline CDR1 is SGHNT and CDR2 YYREEE (reference sequence). Complete variable domain (other parts from reference TRBV5-4 and TRBJ2-1): ETGVTQSPTHLIKTRGQQVTLRCSSQSGHNTVSWYQQALGQGPQFIFQYYREEENGRGNFPPRFSGLQFPNYSSELNVNALELDDSALYLCASSPTSGMIYNEQFFGPGTRLTVL.

V gene TRBV20-1 combines with J gene TRBJ2-1, with TRBD2 identical over 7 bases. The CDR3 consists of 14 residues. Germline loops: CDR1 DFQATT, CDR2 SNEGSKA (reference sequence). V dropped 6 bases and J dropped 5; count of bases not matched to a gene: 10. CDR3 protein: CSAQPSGIHNEQFF. In nucleotides, the CDR3 is TGCAGTGCACAGCCCAGCGGGATACACAATGAGCAGTTCTTC.